Each of the 5 T cell receptor beta chains below was sequenced from the same sample in a study of blood T cells in healthy people across ages. A J-beta primer mix and a sample-barcoded 5' primer were used in a second PCR of about 7 to 11 cycles. TCRdb re-called the 5' RACE reads through MiXCR, storing one row per CDR3 protein. In the table there are about 940,000 distinct CDR3 sequences, 40% to 60% of which are singletons. The sample was blood. These TCRs come from a man aged 25-45 years in good health.

The gene calls are TRBV4-1 and TRBJ1-2; 9 bases are shared with TRBD1. The length of the CDR3 is 16 residues. Germline V CDR1 and CDR2: MGHRA, YSYEKL. V lost 4 bases, J lost 6 bases, and 12 bases stayed unmatched. CDR3 loop: CASSRVDRGVPDGYTF. In DNA form, the CDR3 reads TGCGCCAGCAGCCGCGTGGACAGGGGTGTTCCGGATGGCTACACCTTC.

This chain links TRBV27 with TRBJ1-4, with 9 bases that match TRBD1. This CDR3 is built from 14 residues. The trim removed 10 bases at V and 8 bases at J, leaving 11 bases unmatched. CDR1 MNHEY and CDR2 SMNVEV come from the germline V gene (reference sequence). The CDR3 DNA sequence: TGTGCCACCGGGCCAGGGACAGGGCGGGAAAAACTGTTTTTT. This codes for CATGPGTGREKLFF.

Points on this clonotype: At one boundary the junction diverges from the germline segment, which might be a read error. The chain is built from TRBV7-9 and TRBJ2-7; D may correspond to TRBD1 or TRBD2 (6 bases each). The CDR3 sequence is 14 residues long. Germline values: CDR1 SEHNR, CDR2 FQNEAQ (reference sequence). The CDR3 loop is CAGSESGASNEQYF. The CDR3 bases are TGTGCCGGCAGCGAATCGGGGGCTAGCAACGAGCAGTACTTC.

The chain uses TRBV12-3 or TRBV12-4 and TRBJ1-4; possible D gene TRBD1, 6 bases. V gave up 6 bases and J gave up 8 bases, with 16 bases separating them. The CDR3 loop spans 14 amino acids. CDR3 region: CASSQYRVGEKLFF. For the CDR3, the DNA is TGTGCCAGCAGCCAATACAGGGTTGGGGAAAAACTGTTTTTT.

The chain recombines TRBV29-1 with TRBJ2-2, with TRBD2 matching over 12 bases. The CDR3 runs 15 residues. CDR1 SQVTM and CDR2 ANQGSEA come from the germline V gene. Trimming at V came to 6 bases and at J to 6 bases, leaving 8 bases not matched to a gene. DNA for the CDR3: TGCAGCGTGACTACTAGCGGGGGGATCGCCGGGGAGCTGTTTTTT. Translation gives CSVTTSGGIAGELFF.